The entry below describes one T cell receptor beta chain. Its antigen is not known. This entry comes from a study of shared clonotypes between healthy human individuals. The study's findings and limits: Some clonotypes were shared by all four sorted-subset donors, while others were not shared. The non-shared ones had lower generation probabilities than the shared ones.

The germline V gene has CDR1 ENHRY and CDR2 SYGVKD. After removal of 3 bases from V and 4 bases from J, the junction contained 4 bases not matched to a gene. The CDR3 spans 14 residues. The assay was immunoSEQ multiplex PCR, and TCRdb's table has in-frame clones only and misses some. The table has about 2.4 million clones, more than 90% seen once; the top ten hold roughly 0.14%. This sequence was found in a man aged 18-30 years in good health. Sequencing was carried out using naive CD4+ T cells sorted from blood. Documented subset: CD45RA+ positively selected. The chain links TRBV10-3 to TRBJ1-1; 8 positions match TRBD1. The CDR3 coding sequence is TGTGCCATCAGTGATTCTACAGGGGGCACTGAAGCTTTCTTT. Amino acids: CAISDSTGGTEAFF.